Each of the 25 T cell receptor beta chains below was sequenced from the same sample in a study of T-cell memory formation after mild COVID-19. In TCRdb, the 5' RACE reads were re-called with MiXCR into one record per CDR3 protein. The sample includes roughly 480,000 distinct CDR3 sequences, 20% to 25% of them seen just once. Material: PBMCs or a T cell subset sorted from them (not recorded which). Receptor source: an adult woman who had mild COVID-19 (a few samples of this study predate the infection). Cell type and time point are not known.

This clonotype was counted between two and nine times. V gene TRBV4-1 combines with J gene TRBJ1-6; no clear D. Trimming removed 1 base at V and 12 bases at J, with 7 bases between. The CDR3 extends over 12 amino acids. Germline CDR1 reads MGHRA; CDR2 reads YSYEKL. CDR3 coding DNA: TGCGCCAGCAGCCAAGTTCGTCAACCCCTCCACTTT. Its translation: CASSQVRQPLHF.

The CDR3 region is CASSGGGPEDTQYF. The CDR3 nucleotides read TGCGCCAGCAGCGGAGGAGGGCCGGAAGATACGCAGTATTTT. The chain carries TRBV5-1 and TRBJ2-3; tentative D call: TRBD2 (6 bases). CDR3 length equals 14 residues. V was shortened by 4 bases and J by 5 bases, with 14 bases between the two germline ends. Germline assignment: CDR1 SGHRS and CDR2 YFSETQ.

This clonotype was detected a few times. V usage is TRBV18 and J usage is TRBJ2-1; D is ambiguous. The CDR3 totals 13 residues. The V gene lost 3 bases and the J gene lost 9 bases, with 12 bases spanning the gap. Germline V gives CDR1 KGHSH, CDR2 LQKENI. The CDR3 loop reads CASSPGIRVEQFF. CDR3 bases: TGTGCCAGCTCACCGGGTATCCGGGTTGAGCAGTTCTTC.

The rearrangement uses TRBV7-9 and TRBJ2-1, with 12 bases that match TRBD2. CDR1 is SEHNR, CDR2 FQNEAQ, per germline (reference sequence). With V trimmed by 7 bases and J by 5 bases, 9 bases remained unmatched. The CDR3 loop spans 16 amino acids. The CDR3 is CASTILAGGWNNEQFF. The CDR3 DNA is TGTGCCAGCACCATCCTAGCGGGGGGGTGGAACAATGAGCAGTTCTTC.

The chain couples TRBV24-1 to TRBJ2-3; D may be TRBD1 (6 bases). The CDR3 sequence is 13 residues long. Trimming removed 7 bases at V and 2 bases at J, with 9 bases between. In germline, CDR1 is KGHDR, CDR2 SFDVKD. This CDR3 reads CATRGQSTDTQYF. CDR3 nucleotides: TGTGCCACCAGAGGACAGTCCACAGATACGCAGTATTTT.

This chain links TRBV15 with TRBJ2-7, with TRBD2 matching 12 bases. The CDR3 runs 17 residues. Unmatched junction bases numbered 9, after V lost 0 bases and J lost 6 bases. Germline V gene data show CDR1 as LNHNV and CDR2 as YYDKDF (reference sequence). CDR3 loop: CATSREPRLAGAAEQYF. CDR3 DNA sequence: TGTGCCACCAGCAGAGAACCCCGACTAGCGGGGGCCGCCGAGCAGTACTTC.

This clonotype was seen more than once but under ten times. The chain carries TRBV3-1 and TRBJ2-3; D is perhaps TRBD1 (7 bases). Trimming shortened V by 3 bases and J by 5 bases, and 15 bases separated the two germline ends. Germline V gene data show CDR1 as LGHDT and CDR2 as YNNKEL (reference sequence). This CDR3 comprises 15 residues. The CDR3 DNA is TGTGCCAGCAGCCACCTGCCGCAGGGGGGAGATACGCAGTATTTT. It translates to CASSHLPQGGDTQYF.

CDR3 loop: CASSQVQGGPYEQYF. The CDR3 DNA is TGTGCCAGCAGCCAGGTGCAGGGGGGTCCCTACGAGCAGTACTTC. V gene TRBV4-2 combines with J gene TRBJ2-7; D is possibly TRBD1 (7 bases). V lost 3 bases, J lost 2 bases, and 14 bases lay in between. Germline V gene lookup returns CDR1 LGHNA and CDR2 YNFKEQ. This CDR3 spans 15 amino acids.

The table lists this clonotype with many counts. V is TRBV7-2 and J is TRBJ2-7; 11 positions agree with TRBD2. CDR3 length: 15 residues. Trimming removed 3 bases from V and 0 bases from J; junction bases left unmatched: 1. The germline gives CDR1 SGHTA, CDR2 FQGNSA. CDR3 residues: CASSFTSGSSYEQYF. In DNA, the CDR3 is TGTGCCAGCAGCTTTACTAGCGGGAGCTCCTACGAGCAGTACTTC.

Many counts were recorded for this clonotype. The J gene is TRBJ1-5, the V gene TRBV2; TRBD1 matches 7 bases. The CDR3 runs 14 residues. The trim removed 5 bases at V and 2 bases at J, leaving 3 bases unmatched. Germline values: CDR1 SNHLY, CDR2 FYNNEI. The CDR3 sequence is CASSYGQGNQPQHF. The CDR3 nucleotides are TGTGCCAGCAGTTATGGACAGGGCAATCAGCCCCAGCATTTT.

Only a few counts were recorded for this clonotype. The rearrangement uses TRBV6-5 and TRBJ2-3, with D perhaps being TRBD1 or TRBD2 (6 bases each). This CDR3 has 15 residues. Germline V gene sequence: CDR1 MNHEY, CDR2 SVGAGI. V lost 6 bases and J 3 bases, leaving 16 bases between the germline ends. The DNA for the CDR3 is TGTGCCAGCAGCCAATTAGGGGGGTTAACAGATACGCAGTATTTT. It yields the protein CASSQLGGLTDTQYF.

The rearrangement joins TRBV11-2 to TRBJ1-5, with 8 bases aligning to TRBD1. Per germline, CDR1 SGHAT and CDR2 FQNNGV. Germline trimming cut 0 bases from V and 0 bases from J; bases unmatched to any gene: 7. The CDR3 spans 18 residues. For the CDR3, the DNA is TGTGCCAGCAGCTTAGATGGGCAGGGGGCTTATAGCAATCAGCCCCAGCATTTT. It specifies CASSLDGQGAYSNQPQHF.

Here the CDR3 reads CASRGTGLTMFGYTF. The CDR3 DNA is TGTGCCAGCAGGGGGACAGGTTTAACGATGTTTGGCTACACCTTC. The genes are TRBV2 and TRBJ1-2; 8 nucleotides align to TRBD1. This CDR3 spans 15 amino acids. Germline V gene data show CDR1 as SNHLY and CDR2 as FYNNEI. The V and J ends lost 6 bases and 7 bases, in that order; junction bases with no gene match: 13.

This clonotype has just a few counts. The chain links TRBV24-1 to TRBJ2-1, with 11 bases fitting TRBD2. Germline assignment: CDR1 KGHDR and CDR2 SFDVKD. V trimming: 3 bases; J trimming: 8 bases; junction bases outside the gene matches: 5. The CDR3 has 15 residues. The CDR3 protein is CATSDITSGGYEQFF. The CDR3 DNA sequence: TGTGCCACCAGTGATATAACTAGCGGGGGCTATGAGCAGTTCTTC.

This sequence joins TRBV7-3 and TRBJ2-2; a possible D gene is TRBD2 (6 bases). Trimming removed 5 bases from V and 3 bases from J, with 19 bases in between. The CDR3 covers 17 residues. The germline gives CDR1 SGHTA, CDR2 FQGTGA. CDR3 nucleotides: TGTGCCAGCAGCCCTAATCCGGGACTGTTGGACACCGGGGAGCTGTTTTTT. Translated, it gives CASSPNPGLLDTGELFF. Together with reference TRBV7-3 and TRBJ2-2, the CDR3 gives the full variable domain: GAGVSQTPSNKVTEKGKYVELRCDPISGHTALYWYRQSLGQGPEFLIYFQGTGAADDSGLPNDRFFAVRPEGSVSTLKIQRTERGDSAVYLCASSPNPGLLDTGELFFGEGSRLTVL.

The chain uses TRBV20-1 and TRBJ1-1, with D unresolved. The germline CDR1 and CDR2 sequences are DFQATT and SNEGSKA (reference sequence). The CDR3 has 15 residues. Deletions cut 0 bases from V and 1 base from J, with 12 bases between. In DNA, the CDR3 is TGCAGTGCTAGAGATCTAAGATCAGGGAACACTGAAGCTTTCTTT. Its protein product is CSARDLRSGNTEAFF.

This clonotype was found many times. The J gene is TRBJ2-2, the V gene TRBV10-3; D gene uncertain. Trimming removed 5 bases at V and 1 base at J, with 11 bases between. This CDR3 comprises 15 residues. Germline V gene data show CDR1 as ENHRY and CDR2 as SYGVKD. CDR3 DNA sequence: TGTGCCATCAGTCTAAAACGGCTGAACACCGGGGAGCTGTTTTTT. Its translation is CAISLKRLNTGELFF.

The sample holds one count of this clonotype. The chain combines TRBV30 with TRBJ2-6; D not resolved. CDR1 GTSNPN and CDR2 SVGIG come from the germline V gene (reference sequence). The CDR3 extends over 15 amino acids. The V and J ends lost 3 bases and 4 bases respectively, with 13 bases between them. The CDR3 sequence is CAWRAGSGGANVLTF. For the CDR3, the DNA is TGTGCCTGGAGGGCCGGGTCGGGCGGGGCCAACGTCCTGACTTTC. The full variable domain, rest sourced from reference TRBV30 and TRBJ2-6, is SQTIHQWPATLVQPVGSPLSLECTVEGTSNPNLYWYRQAAGRGLQLLFYSVGIGQISSEVPQNLSASRPQDRQFILSSKKLLLSDSGFYLCAWRAGSGGANVLTFGAGSRLTVL.

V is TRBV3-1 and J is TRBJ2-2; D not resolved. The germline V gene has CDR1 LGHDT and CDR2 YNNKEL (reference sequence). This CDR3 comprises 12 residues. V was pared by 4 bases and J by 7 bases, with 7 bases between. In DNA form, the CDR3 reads TGTGCCAGCAGCCCGGGCGGCGGGGAGCTGTTTTTT. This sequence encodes CASSPGGGELFF.

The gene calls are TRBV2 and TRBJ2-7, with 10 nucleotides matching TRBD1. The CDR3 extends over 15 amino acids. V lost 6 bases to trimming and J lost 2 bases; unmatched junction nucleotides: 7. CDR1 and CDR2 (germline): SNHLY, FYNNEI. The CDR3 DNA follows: TGTGCCAGCAGGGACACCGGGACAGGGGCCTACGAGCAGTACTTC. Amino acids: CASRDTGTGAYEQYF.

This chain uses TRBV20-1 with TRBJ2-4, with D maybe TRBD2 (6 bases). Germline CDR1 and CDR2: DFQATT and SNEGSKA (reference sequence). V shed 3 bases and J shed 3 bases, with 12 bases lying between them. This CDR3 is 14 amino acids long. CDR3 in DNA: TGCAGTGCTAGTGATTGGGGGGTCAAAAACATTCAGTACTTC. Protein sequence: CSASDWGVKNIQYF.

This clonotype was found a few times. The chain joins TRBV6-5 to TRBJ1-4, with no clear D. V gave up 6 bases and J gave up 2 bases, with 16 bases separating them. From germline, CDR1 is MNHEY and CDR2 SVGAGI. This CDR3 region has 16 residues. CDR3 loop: CASSLGFLGTNEKLFF. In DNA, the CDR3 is TGTGCCAGCAGCCTAGGCTTCCTTGGGACTAATGAAAAACTGTTTTTT.

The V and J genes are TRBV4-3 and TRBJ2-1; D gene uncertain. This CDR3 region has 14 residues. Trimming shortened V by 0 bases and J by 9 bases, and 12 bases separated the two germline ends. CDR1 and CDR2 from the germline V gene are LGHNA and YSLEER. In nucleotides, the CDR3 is TGCGCCAGCAGCCAAGATGCCAGGACCGCTGAGCAGTTCTTC. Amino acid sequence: CASSQDARTAEQFF.

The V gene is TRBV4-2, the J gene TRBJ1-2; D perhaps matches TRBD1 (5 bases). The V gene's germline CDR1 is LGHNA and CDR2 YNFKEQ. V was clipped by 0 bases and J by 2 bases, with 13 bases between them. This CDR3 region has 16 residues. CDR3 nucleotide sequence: TGTGCCAGCAGCCAAGAAGCGGTTCAGGGCAACTATGGCTACACCTTC. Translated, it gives CASSQEAVQGNYGYTF.

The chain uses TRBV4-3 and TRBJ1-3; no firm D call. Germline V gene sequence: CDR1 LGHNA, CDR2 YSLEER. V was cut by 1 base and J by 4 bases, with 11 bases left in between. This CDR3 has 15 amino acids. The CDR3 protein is CASSQGTGQGNTIYF. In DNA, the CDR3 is TGCGCCAGCAGCCAAGGCACGGGTCAAGGAAACACCATATATTTT.